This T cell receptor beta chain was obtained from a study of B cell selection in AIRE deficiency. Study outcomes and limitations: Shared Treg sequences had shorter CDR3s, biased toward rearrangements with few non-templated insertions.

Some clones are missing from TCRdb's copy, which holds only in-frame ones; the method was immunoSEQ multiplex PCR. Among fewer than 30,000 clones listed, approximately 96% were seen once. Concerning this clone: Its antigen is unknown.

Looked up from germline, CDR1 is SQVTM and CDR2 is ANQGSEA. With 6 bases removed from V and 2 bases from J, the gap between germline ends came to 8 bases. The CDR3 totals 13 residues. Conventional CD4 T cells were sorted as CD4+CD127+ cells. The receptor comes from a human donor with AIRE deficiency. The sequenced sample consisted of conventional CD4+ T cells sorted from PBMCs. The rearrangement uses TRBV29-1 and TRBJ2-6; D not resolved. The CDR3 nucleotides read TGCAGCGTCGACCGCCCTGGGGCCAACGTCCTGACTTTC. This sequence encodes CSVDRPGANVLTF.